The rows below give T cell receptor beta chains drawn from one sample of a study of T-cell reconstitution after alpha-beta-depleted transplantation in children. TCRdb redid the calling of the PCR reads with MiXCR, one entry per CDR3 protein. This sample has around 800,000 distinct CDR3 sequences, with roughly 15% found just once. Sequencing was performed on PBMCs, mostly from graft donor cells, taken 360 days after TCRalphabeta/CD19-depleted stem cell transplant. These receptors were collected from a male patient under 18 who had a stem cell transplant for acute lymphoblastic leukemia, so the T cells may come from the graft donor. The CDR3 runs from the conserved cysteine through the conserved F or W. The D gene is left open where the match is weak. Clone size, where shown, is once, few, many, or a class for clones that have expanded.

V: TRBV5-1
J: TRBJ2-4
length: 16
D: TRBD2
size: few
CDR3: CASSRGLVLAKNIQYF
DNA: TGCGCCAGCAGCCGAGGACTAGTCCTAGCCAAAAACATTCAGTACTTC

V: TRBV7-2
J: TRBJ2-3
length: 15
D: TRBD2
size: NA
CDR3: CASSWGLAFTDTQYF
DNA: TGTGCCAGCAGCTGGGGACTAGCGTTCACAGATACGCAGTATTTT

V: TRBV7-9
J: TRBJ2-1
length: 13
D: NA
size: few
CDR3: CASSLDTISEQFF
DNA: TGTGCCAGCAGCTTAGATACTATATCTGAGCAGTTCTTC

V: TRBV12-3/TRBV12-4
J: TRBJ2-3
length: 15
D: NA
size: few
CDR3: CASKGYRSELDTQYF
DNA: TGTGCCAGCAAAGGGTACCGTTCGGAGCTGGATACGCAGTATTTT

V: TRBV7-3
J: TRBJ2-4
length: 14
D: NA
size: few
CDR3: CASSSRGPKNIQYF
DNA: TGTGCCAGCAGCTCTCGAGGCCCCAAAAACATTCAGTACTTC

V: TRBV5-1
J: TRBJ2-1
length: 14
D: TRBD1
size: many
CDR3: CASSLDRGDNEQFF
DNA: TGCGCCAGCAGCTTGGACAGGGGGGACAATGAGCAGTTCTTC

V: TRBV20-1
J: TRBJ2-6
length: 15
D: NA
size: NA
CDR3: CSASRRAAGANVLTF
DNA: TGCAGTGCTAGCCGGAGGGCCGCTGGGGCCAACGTCCTGACTTTC

V: TRBV20-1
J: TRBJ1-3
length: 13
D: NA
size: NA
CDR3: CSARDGVGNTIYF
DNA: TGCAGTGCTAGAGATGGGGTTGGAAACACCATATATTTT

V: TRBV5-4
J: TRBJ2-5
length: 17
D: TRBD2
size: few
CDR3: CASSPMTSGRAQETQYF
DNA: TGTGCCAGCAGCCCTATGACTAGCGGGAGGGCCCAAGAGACCCAGTACTTC

V: TRBV27
J: TRBJ1-1
length: 15
D: TRBD1
size: NA
CDR3: CASSLGGTGILRAFF
DNA: TGTGCCAGCAGTTTAGGGGGGACAGGGATCCTTCGAGCTTTCTTT

V: TRBV18
J: TRBJ2-7
length: 15
D: TRBD2
size: few
CDR3: CASSPTLAGPHEQYF
DNA: TGTGCCAGCTCACCAACCCTAGCGGGACCCCACGAGCAGTACTTC

V: TRBV5-1
J: TRBJ2-7
length: 16
D: TRBD2
size: NA
CDR3: CASSPAWTSGSYEQYF
DNA: TGCGCCAGCAGCCCCGCCTGGACTAGCGGGAGCTACGAGCAGTACTTC

V: TRBV27
J: TRBJ2-5
length: 14
D: TRBD1
size: NA
CDR3: CASASQRGHETQYF
DNA: TGTGCCAGCGCCTCTCAAAGGGGGCACGAGACCCAGTACTTC

V: TRBV11-2
J: TRBJ2-1
length: 17
D: NA
size: NA
CDR3: CASSLDRRGHMGYEQFF
DNA: TGTGCCAGCAGCTTAGACCGTAGGGGACACATGGGCTATGAGCAGTTCTTC

V: TRBV12-5
J: TRBJ2-7
length: 14
D: NA
size: NA
CDR3: CASGSSGGGLEQYF
DNA: TGTGCTAGTGGTTCCTCAGGAGGGGGACTGGAGCAGTACTTC

V: TRBV5-1
J: TRBJ2-4
length: 19
D: TRBD1
size: many
CDR3: CASSLAPDRATPSKNIQYF
DNA: TGCGCCAGCAGCTTGGCCCCGGACAGGGCGACCCCATCCAAAAACATTCAGTACTTC

V: TRBV3-1
J: TRBJ2-7
length: 16
D: NA
size: NA
CDR3: CASSQGPGRYIHEQYF
DNA: TGTGCCAGCAGCCAGGGGCCGGGACGGTATATCCACGAGCAGTACTTC

V: TRBV5-1
J: TRBJ2-6
length: 14
D: NA
size: NA
CDR3: CASAQGSGANVLTF
DNA: TGCGCCAGCGCTCAGGGCTCTGGGGCCAACGTCCTGACTTTC

V: TRBV20-1
J: TRBJ2-1
length: 13
D: TRBD2
size: NA
CDR3: CSGLAEPYNEQFF
DNA: TGCAGTGGGCTAGCGGAGCCTTACAATGAGCAGTTCTTC

V: TRBV5-6
J: TRBJ2-3
length: 16
D: NA
size: NA
CDR3: CASSFGSRPSTDTQYF
DNA: TGTGCCAGCAGCTTCGGGAGCCGCCCTAGCACAGATACGCAGTATTTT

V: TRBV4-1
J: TRBJ2-7
length: 15
D: NA
size: NA
CDR3: CASSQLRDGDYEQYF
DNA: TGCGCCAGCAGCCAACTGAGGGACGGAGATTACGAGCAGTACTTC

V: TRBV12-5
J: TRBJ1-4
length: 15
D: TRBD1
size: few
CDR3: CASGPPGTGVEKLFF
DNA: TGTGCTAGTGGCCCACCCGGGACAGGGGTTGAAAAACTGTTTTTT

V: TRBV9
J: TRBJ1-2
length: 16
D: TRBD1
size: few
CDR3: CASSVVGTGHRGGYTF
DNA: TGTGCCAGCAGCGTAGTCGGGACAGGCCACCGAGGGGGCTACACCTTC

V: TRBV4-1
J: TRBJ2-4
length: 15
D: NA
size: few
CDR3: CASSQTVLAKNIQYF
DNA: TGCGCCAGCAGCCAGACAGTGCTAGCCAAAAACATTCAGTACTTC

V: TRBV5-5
J: TRBJ1-5
length: 16
D: NA
size: few
CDR3: CASSLEARQDNQPQHF
DNA: TGTGCCAGCAGCTTGGAGGCCAGACAGGACAATCAGCCCCAGCATTTT

V: TRBV24-1
J: TRBJ2-2
length: 11
D: NA
size: NA
CDR3: CATSQGGELFF
DNA: TGTGCCACCAGTCAAGGCGGGGAGCTGTTTTTT

V: TRBV4-1
J: TRBJ2-4
length: 15
D: NA
size: NA
CDR3: CASSQEPGYGNIQYF
DNA: TGCGCCAGCAGCCAAGAGCCCGGCTATGGGAACATTCAGTACTTC

V: TRBV18
J: TRBJ2-6
length: 15
D: NA
size: NA
CDR3: CASSPSPSGANVLTF
DNA: TGTGCCAGCTCACCATCCCCCTCTGGGGCCAACGTCCTGACTTTC

V: TRBV6-1
J: TRBJ2-7
length: 15
D: NA
size: NA
CDR3: CASSDPRESTYEQYF
DNA: TGTGCCAGCAGTGACCCCCGGGAGAGTACCTACGAGCAGTACTTC

V: TRBV15
J: TRBJ2-7
length: 13
D: NA
size: many
CDR3: CATSRDLSYEQYF
DNA: TGTGCCACCAGCCGGGACCTATCCTACGAGCAGTACTTC

V: TRBV7-7
J: TRBJ2-1
length: 15
D: NA
size: few
CDR3: CASSFARDGYNEQFF
DNA: TGTGCCAGCAGCTTCGCGCGAGATGGGTACAATGAGCAGTTCTTC

V: TRBV12-3/TRBV12-4
J: TRBJ1-6
length: 15
D: NA
size: few
CDR3: CASSLGGRNNSPLHF
DNA: TGTGCCAGCAGTTTAGGTGGGAGAAATAATTCACCCCTCCACTTT

V: TRBV12-3/TRBV12-4
J: TRBJ2-3
length: 14
D: TRBD2
size: many
CDR3: CASYSGRGTDTQYF
DNA: TGTGCCAGTTATAGCGGGAGGGGAACAGATACGCAGTATTTT

V: TRBV3-1
J: TRBJ2-1
length: 15
D: TRBD2
size: few
CDR3: CASSETGTSVNEQFF
DNA: TGTGCCAGCAGCGAAACCGGGACTAGCGTAAATGAGCAGTTCTTC

V: TRBV6-1
J: TRBJ2-1
length: 13
D: TRBD1
size: NA
CDR3: CASTGTGGIEQFF
DNA: TGTGCCAGCACCGGGACAGGGGGTATTGAGCAGTTCTTC

V: TRBV6-5
J: TRBJ1-5
length: 18
D: TRBD1
size: few
CDR3: CASSASPARQGINQPQHF
DNA: TGTGCCAGCTCCGCTTCCCCCGCTCGACAGGGCATCAATCAGCCCCAGCATTTT

V: TRBV29-1
J: TRBJ2-5
length: 13
D: NA
size: many
CDR3: CSVEGGGGETQYF
DNA: TGCAGCGTTGAAGGAGGGGGAGGGGAGACCCAGTACTTC

V: TRBV13
J: TRBJ2-7
length: 14
D: NA
size: few
CDR3: CASSFFSVAYEQYF
DNA: TGTGCCAGCAGCTTCTTCTCCGTTGCCTACGAGCAGTACTTC

V: TRBV5-1
J: TRBJ2-7
length: 13
D: NA
size: few
CDR3: CASSAGIRYEQYF
DNA: TGCGCCAGCAGCGCTGGGATCCGGTACGAGCAGTACTTC

V: TRBV20-1
J: TRBJ2-1
length: 17
D: TRBD2
size: NA
CDR3: CSARDRRLAAVYNEQFF
DNA: TGCAGTGCTAGAGATCGAAGACTAGCGGCAGTGTACAATGAGCAGTTCTTC

V: TRBV12-3/TRBV12-4
J: TRBJ1-2
length: 11
D: NA
size: few
CDR3: CASSFLHGYTF
DNA: TGTGCCAGCAGTTTTCTCCATGGCTACACCTTC

V: TRBV5-1
J: TRBJ2-2
length: 15
D: NA
size: NA
CDR3: CASMVGGPNTGELFF
DNA: TGCGCCAGCATGGTCGGGGGTCCAAACACCGGGGAGCTGTTTTTT

V: TRBV10-3
J: TRBJ2-7
length: 13
D: NA
size: NA
CDR3: CAISRQGSYEQYF
DNA: TGTGCCATCAGCCGGCAGGGAAGCTACGAGCAGTACTTC

V: TRBV12-3/TRBV12-4
J: TRBJ1-1
length: 12
D: NA
size: few
CDR3: CASRRQQARAFF
DNA: TGTGCCAGCAGGCGACAACAGGCCCGAGCTTTCTTT

V: TRBV24-1
J: TRBJ2-7
length: 13
D: NA
size: NA
CDR3: CATSDRGTYEQYF
DNA: TGTGCCACCAGTGATCGGGGCACCTACGAGCAGTACTTC

V: TRBV7-2
J: TRBJ2-7
length: 14
D: NA
size: many
CDR3: CASSSQGGTYEQYF
DNA: TGTGCCAGCAGCTCCCAGGGGGGCACCTACGAGCAGTACTTC

V: TRBV12-3/TRBV12-4
J: TRBJ2-1
length: 14
D: NA
size: few
CDR3: CASTWGGLNNEQFF
DNA: TGTGCCAGCACCTGGGGGGGCCTCAATAATGAGCAGTTCTTC

V: TRBV7-8
J: TRBJ2-5
length: 15
D: TRBD2
size: few
CDR3: CASSFGTSGQETQYF
DNA: TGTGCCAGCAGCTTCGGGACTAGCGGACAAGAGACCCAGTACTTC

V: TRBV29-1
J: TRBJ2-3
length: 13
D: NA
size: few
CDR3: CSSRRGSGYTQYF
DNA: TGCAGCTCTCGGCGGGGTAGCGGATATACGCAGTATTTT

V: TRBV10-3
J: TRBJ2-5
length: 16
D: NA
size: many
CDR3: CAVGRVQDYGQETQYF
DNA: TGTGCCGTCGGGCGGGTCCAGGACTACGGACAAGAGACCCAGTACTTC

V: TRBV25-1
J: TRBJ2-7
length: 14
D: NA
size: few
CDR3: CASSEWRGTYEQYF
DNA: TGTGCCAGCAGTGAGTGGAGGGGAACCTACGAGCAGTACTTC

V: TRBV5-1
J: TRBJ2-2
length: 15
D: NA
size: few
CDR3: CASSLAQVRTGELFF
DNA: TGCGCCAGCAGCTTGGCTCAGGTGCGCACCGGGGAGCTGTTTTTT

V: TRBV4-1
J: TRBJ1-2
length: 15
D: NA
size: few
CDR3: CASSHPVGRIYGYTF
DNA: TGCGCCAGCAGCCATCCTGTGGGACGGATTTATGGCTACACCTTC